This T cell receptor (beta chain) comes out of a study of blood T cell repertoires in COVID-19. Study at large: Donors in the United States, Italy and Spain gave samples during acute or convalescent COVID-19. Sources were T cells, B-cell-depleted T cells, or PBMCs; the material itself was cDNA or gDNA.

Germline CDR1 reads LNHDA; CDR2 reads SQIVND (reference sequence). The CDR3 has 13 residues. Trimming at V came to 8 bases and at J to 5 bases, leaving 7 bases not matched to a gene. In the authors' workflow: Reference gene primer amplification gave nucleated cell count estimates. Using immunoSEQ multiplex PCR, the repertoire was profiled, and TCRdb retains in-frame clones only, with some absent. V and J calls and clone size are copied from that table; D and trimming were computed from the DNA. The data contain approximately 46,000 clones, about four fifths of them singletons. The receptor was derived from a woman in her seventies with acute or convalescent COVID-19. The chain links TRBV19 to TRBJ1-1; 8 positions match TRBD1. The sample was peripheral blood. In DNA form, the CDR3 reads TGTGCCAGTGGGAATACAGGGGGGACTGAAGCTTTCTTT. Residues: CASGNTGGTEAFF.